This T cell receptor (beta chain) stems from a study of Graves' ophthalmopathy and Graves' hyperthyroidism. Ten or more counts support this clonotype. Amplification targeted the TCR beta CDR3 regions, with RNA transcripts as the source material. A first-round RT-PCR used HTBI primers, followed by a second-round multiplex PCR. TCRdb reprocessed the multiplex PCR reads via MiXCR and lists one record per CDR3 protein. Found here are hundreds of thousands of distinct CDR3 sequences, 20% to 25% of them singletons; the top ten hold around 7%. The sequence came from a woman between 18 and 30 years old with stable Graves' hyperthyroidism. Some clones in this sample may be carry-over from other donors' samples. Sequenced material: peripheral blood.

CDR3 region: CASSPIAIQGTTEAFF. DNA for the CDR3: TGCGCCAGCAGCCCTATCGCTATCCAGGGAACAACTGAAGCTTTCTTT. V is TRBV5-1 and J is TRBJ1-1, with D possibly being TRBD1 (5 bases). The CDR3 covers 16 residues. The V end lost 4 bases, the J end lost 5 bases, and 21 bases lay between the germline ends. Germline V gene sequence: CDR1 SGHRS, CDR2 YFSETQ.